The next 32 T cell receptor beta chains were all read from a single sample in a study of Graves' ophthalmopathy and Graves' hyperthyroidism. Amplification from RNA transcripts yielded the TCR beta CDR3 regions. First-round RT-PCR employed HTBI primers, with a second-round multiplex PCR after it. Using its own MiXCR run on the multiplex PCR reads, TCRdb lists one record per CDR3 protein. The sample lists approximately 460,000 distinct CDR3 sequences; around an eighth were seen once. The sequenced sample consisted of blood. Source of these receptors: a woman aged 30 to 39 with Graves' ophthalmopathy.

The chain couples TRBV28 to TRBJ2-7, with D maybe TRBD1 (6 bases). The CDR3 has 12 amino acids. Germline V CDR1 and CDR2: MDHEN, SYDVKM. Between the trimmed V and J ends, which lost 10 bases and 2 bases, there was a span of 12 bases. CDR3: CATNRVTYEQYF. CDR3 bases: TGTGCCACCAACAGGGTTACCTACGAGCAGTACTTC.

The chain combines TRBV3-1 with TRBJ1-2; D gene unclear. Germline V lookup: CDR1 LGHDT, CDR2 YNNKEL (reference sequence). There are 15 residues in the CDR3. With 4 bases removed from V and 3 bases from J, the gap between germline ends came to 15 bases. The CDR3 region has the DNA TGTGCCAGCAGCCTAGATTCCAGCAGCTACTATGGCTACACCTTC. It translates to CASSLDSSSYYGYTF.

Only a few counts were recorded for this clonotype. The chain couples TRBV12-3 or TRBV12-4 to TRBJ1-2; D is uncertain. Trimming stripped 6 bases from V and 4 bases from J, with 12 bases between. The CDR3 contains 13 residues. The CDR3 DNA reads TGTGCCAGCAGGCCGGCCCGAGGCTATGGCTACACCTTC. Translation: CASRPARGYGYTF.

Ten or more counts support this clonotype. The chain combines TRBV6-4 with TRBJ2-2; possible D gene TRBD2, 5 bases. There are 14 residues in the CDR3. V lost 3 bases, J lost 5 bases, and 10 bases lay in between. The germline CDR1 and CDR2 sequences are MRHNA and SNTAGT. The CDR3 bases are TGTGCCAGCAGTGAACTAGTTGGGACCGGGGAGCTGTTTTTT. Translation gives CASSELVGTGELFF.

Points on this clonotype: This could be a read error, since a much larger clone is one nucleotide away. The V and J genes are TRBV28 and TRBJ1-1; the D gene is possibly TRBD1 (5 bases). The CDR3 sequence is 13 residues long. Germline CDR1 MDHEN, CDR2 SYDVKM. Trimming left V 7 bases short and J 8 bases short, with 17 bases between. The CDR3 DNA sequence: TGTGCCAGCACCCCCCGATCCGGGGGAGAAGCTTTCTTT. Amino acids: CASTPRSGGEAFF. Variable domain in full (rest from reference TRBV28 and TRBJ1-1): DVKVTQSSRYLVKRTGEKVFLECVQDMDHENMFWYRQDPGLGLRLIYFSYDVKMKEKGDIPEGYSVSREKKERFSLILESASTNQTSMYLCASTPRSGGEAFFGQGTRLTVV.

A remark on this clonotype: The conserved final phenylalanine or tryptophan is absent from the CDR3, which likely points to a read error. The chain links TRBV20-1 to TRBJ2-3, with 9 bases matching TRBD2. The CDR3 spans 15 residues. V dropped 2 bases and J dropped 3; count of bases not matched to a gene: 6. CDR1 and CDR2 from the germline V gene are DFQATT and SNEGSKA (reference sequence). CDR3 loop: CSARLAGKRTDTQYC. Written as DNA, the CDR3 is TGCAGTGCTAGACTAGCGGGAAAGAGGACAGATACGCAGTATTGT.

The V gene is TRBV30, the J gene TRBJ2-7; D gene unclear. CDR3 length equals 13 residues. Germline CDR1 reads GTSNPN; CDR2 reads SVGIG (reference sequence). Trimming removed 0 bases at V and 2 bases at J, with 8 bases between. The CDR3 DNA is TGTGCCTGGAGTGTGGGCAGCACCTACGAGCAGTACTTC. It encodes CAWSVGSTYEQYF.

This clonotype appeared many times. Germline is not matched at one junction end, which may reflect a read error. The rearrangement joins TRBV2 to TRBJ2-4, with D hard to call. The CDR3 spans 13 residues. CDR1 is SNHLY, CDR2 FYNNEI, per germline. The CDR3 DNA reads TGTGCCAGCAGTGACAGAGCCAAAAACATTAAGTACTTC. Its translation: CASSDRAKNIKYF. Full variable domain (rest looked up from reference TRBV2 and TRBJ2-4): EPEVTQTPSHQVTQMGQEVILRCVPISNHLYFYWYRQILGQKVEFLVSFYNNEISEKSEIFDDQFSVERPDGSNFTLKIRSTKLEDSAMYFCASSDRAKNIKYFGAGTRLSVL.

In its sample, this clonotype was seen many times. The DNA of the CDR3 is TGTGCCAGCAGTTTCGCCCCATCGTTGACAGTCAGTGATGGCTACACCTTC. Protein sequence: CASSFAPSLTVSDGYTF. The J gene is TRBJ1-2, the V gene TRBV27, with a tentative D call TRBD1 (5 bases). Germline V gene sequence: CDR1 MNHEY, CDR2 SMNVEV (reference sequence). The CDR3 totals 17 residues. V lost 3 bases and J 6 bases, leaving 23 bases between the germline ends.

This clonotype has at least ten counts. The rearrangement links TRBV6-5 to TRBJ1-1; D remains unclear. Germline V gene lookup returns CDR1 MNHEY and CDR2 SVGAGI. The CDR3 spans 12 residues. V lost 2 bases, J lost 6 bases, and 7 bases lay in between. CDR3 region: CASSYGAAEAFF. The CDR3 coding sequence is TGTGCCAGCAGTTACGGAGCCGCTGAAGCTTTCTTT.

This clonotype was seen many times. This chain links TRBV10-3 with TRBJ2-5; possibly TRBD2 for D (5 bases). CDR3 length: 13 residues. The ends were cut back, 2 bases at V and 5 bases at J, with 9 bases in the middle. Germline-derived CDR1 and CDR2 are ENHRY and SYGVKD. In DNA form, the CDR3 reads TGTGCCATCAGTGAGGGAGGTTGGGAGACCCAGTACTTC. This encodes CAISEGGWETQYF.

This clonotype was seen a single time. The CDR3: CASSQDPRIGQGDFYEQYF. CDR3 nucleotide sequence: TGTGCCAGCAGCCAAGATCCGCGGATAGGACAGGGGGACTTCTACGAGCAGTACTTC. This sequence joins TRBV3-1 and TRBJ2-7; 10 bases match TRBD1. CDR1 is LGHDT, CDR2 YNNKEL, per germline (reference sequence). V lost 0 bases to trimming and J lost 3 bases; unmatched junction nucleotides: 14. This CDR3 is 19 amino acids long.

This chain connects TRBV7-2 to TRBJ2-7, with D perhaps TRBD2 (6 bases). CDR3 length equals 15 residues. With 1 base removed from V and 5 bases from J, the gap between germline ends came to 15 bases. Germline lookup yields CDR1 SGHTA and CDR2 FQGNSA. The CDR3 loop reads CASSLVGREVHEQYF. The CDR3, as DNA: TGTGCCAGCAGCTTAGTCGGCAGGGAGGTGCACGAGCAGTACTTC.

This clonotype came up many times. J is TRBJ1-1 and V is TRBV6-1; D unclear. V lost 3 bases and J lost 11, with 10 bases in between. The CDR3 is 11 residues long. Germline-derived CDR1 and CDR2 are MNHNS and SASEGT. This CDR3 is CASSDSFGAFF. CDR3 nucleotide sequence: TGTGCCAGCAGTGACAGCTTTGGGGCTTTCTTT.

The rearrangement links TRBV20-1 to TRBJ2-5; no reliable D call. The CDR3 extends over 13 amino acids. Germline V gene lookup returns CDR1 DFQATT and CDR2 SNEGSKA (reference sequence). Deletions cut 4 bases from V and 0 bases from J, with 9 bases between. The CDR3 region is CSAITAYQETQYF. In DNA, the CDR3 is TGCAGTGCTATCACAGCCTACCAAGAGACCCAGTACTTC.

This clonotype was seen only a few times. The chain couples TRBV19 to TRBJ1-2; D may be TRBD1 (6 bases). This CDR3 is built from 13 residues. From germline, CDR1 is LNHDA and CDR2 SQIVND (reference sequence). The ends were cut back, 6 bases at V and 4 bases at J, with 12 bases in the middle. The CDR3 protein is CASSTGIPYGYTF. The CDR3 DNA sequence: TGTGCCAGTAGCACAGGGATCCCCTATGGCTACACCTTC.

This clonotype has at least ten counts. The chain's CDR3 is CASIPGQGAYEQYF. The CDR3 DNA reads as TGTGCCAGCATCCCAGGGCAGGGGGCTTACGAGCAGTACTTC. J is TRBJ2-7 and V is TRBV7-9; 8 bases map to TRBD1. CDR1 and CDR2 from the germline V gene are SEHNR and FQNEAQ (reference sequence). The CDR3 extends over 14 amino acids. V shed 7 bases and J 4 bases; nucleotides not matched to a gene: 9. Based on the CDR3 plus reference TRBV7-9 and TRBJ2-7, the full variable domain is DTGVSQNPRHKITKRGQNVTFRCDPISEHNRLYWYRQTLGQGPEFLTYFQNEAQLEKSRLLSDRFSAERPKGSFSTLEIQRTEQGDSAMYLCASIPGQGAYEQYFGPGTRLTVT.

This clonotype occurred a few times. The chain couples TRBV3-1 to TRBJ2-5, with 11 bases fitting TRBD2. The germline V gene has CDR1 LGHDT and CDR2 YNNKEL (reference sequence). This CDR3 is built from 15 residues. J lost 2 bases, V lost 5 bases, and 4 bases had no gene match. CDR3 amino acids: CASSEGLAVQETQYF. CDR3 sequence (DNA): TGTGCCAGCAGCGAGGGACTAGCGGTACAAGAGACCCAGTACTTC.

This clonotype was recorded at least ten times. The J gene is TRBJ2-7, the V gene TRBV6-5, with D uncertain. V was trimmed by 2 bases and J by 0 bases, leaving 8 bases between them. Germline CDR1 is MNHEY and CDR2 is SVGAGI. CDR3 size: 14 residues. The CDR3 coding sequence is TGTGCCAGCAGTTACGAAGTCGGCTCCTACGAGCAGTACTTC. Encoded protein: CASSYEVGSYEQYF.

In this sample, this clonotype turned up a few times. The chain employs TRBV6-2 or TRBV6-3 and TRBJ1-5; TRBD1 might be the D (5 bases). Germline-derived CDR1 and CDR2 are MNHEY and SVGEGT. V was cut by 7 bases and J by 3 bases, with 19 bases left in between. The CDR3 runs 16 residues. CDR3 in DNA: TGTGCCAGCACCAACCCCGGGCAGGGCTACAATCAGCCCCAGCATTTT. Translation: CASTNPGQGYNQPQHF.

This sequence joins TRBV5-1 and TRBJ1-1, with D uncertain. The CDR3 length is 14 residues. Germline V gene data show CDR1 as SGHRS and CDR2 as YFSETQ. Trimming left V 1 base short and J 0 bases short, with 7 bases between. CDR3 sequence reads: CASSLSELNTEAFF. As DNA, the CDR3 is TGCGCCAGCAGCTTGTCCGAGCTGAACACTGAAGCTTTCTTT.

CDR3 in DNA: TGTGCCAGCAGGGACAGGGGTACCAATTCACCCCTCCACTTT. It yields the protein CASRDRGTNSPLHF. V and J are TRBV12-3 or TRBV12-4 and TRBJ1-6; TRBD1 matches 9 bases. This CDR3 contains 14 residues. V dropped 6 bases and J dropped 7; count of bases not matched to a gene: 4.

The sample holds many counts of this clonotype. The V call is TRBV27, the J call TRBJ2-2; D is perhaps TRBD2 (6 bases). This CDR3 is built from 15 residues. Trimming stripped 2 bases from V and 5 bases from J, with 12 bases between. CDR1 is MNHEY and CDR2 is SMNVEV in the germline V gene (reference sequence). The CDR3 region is CASSLNGRETGELFF. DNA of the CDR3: TGTGCCAGCAGTTTAAACGGGAGAGAAACCGGGGAGCTGTTTTTT.

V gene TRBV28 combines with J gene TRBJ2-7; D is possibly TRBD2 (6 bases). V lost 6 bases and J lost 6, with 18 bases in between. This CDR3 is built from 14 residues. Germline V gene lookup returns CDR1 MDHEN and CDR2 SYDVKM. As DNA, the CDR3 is TGTGCCAGCAGCCACTACTCTTTCGGGGGCGAGCAGTACTTC. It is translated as CASSHYSFGGEQYF.

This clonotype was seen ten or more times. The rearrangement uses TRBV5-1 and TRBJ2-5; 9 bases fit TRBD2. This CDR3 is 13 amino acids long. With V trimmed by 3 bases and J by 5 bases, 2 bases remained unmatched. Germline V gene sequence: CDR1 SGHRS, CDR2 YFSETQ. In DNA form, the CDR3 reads TGCGCCAGCAGCTCGGGGACTAGCGAGACCCAGTACTTC. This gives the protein CASSSGTSETQYF.

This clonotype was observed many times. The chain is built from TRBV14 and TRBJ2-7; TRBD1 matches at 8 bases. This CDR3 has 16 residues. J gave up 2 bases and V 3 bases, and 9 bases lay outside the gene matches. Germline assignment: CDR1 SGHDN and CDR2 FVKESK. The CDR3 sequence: CASSQAWTGKTYEQYF. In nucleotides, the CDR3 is TGTGCCAGCAGCCAGGCATGGACAGGGAAGACCTACGAGCAGTACTTC.

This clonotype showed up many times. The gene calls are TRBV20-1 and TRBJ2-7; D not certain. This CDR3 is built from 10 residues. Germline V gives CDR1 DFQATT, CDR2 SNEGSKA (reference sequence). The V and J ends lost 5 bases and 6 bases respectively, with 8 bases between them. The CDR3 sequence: CSAADGEQYF. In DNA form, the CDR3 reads TGCAGTGCTGCGGACGGCGAGCAGTACTTC.

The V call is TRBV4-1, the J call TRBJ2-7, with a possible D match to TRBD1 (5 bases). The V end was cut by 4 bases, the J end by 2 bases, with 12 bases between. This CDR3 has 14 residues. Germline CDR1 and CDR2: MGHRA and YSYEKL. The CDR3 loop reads CASSRISGPYEQYF. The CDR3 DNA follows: TGCGCCAGCAGCCGCATCTCAGGGCCCTACGAGCAGTACTTC.

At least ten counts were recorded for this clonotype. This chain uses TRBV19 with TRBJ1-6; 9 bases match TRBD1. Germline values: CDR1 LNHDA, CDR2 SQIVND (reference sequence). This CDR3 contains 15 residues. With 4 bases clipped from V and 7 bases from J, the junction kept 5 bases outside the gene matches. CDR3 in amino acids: CASSTVDRGNSPLHF. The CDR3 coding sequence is TGTGCCAGTAGTACTGTGGACAGGGGCAATTCACCCCTCCACTTT.

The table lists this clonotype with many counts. The DNA of the CDR3 is TGTGCCAGCAGGAAAGACAGGGTTTATGGAAACACCATATATTTT. As protein: CASRKDRVYGNTIYF. This rearrangement joins TRBV2 to TRBJ1-3, with TRBD1 matching over 7 bases. This CDR3 contains 15 residues. With V trimmed by 6 bases and J by 3 bases, 8 bases remained unmatched. The germline CDR1 and CDR2 sequences are SNHLY and FYNNEI.

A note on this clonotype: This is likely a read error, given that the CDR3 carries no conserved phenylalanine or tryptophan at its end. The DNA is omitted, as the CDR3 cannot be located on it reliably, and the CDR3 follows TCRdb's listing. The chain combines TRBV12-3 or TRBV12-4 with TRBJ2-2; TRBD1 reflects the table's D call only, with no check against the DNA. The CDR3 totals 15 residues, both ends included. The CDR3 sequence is CASRPQGWNTGELCL.

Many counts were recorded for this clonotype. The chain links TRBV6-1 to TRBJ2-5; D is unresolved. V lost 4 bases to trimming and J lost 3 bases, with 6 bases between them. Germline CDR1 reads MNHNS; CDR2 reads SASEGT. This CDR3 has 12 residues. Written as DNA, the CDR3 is TGTGCCAGCAGTGGTTGGGAAGAGACCCAGTACTTC. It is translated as CASSGWEETQYF.